This T cell receptor (beta chain) comes out of a study of T cell changes during pregnancy in multiple sclerosis. Sequencing used immunoSEQ multiplex PCR; TCRdb keeps in-frame clones, though not all of them. The sample has about 59,000 clones; approximately 90% are singletons. The CDR3 is made up of 16 amino acids. The germline V gene encodes CDR1 MNHEY and CDR2 SVGAGI. The V and J ends lost 2 bases and 5 bases respectively, with 16 bases between them. This clone appeared once. Sequenced sample: peripheral blood from another person, used as feeder cells. The chain is built from TRBV6-5 and TRBJ2-1; possibly TRBD2 for D (6 bases). This receptor was obtained from a human donor whose cells served as feeder cells for cultures in a pregnancy study. The CDR3 DNA sequence: TGTGCCAGCAGTTACAACCGCTTGTGGAGGGACAATGAGCAGTTCTTC. Its protein product is CASSYNRLWRDNEQFF.